The 27 T cell receptor beta chains below come from one sample, sequenced in a study of shared clonotypes between healthy human individuals. Here immunoSEQ multiplex PCR was the method, and the copy in TCRdb shows in-frame clones only, minus some. The table includes 100,000 to 120,000 clones, under 70% detected once. The material sequenced was memory CD8+ T cells sorted from blood. Subset: CD45RO+ cells pooled with CCR7-negative TemRA cells. All receptors derive from a woman in her 30s in good health.

Regarding this clone: A much more abundant neighbour one base away suggests this may be a read error. The chain links TRBV29-1 to TRBJ2-1, with 8 bases matching TRBD2. The ends lost 3 bases at V and 8 bases at J; junction bases unmatched: 12. The CDR3 consists of 15 residues. Germline-derived CDR1 and CDR2 are SQVTM and ANQGSEA. CDR3 nucleotide sequence: TGCAGCGTTGATAGCCGGGAGGGTCATGCCGATGAGCAGTTCTTC. This translates into CSVDSREGHADEQFF.

The chain recombines TRBV4-1 with TRBJ2-7, with D maybe TRBD1 (6 bases). Trimming removed 2 bases from V and 11 bases from J, with 16 bases in between. CDR1 is MGHRA, CDR2 YSYEKL, per germline. The CDR3 is 13 amino acids. The CDR3 spells CASSQPWAGAEYF. As DNA, the CDR3 is TGCGCCAGCAGCCAACCTTGGGCAGGGGCGGAGTACTTC.

This sequence joins TRBV5-1 and TRBJ2-1; TRBD2 aligns across 12 bases. J lost 5 bases, V lost 4 bases, and 7 bases had no gene match. This CDR3 region has 16 residues. CDR1 and CDR2 from the germline V gene are SGHRS and YFSETQ. This chain's CDR3 is CASSHRTSGIDNEQFF. CDR3 sequence (DNA): TGCGCCAGCAGCCACAGGACTAGCGGGATAGACAATGAGCAGTTCTTC.

This clone was seen a single time. V usage is TRBV10-1 and J usage is TRBJ2-3, with TRBD2 identical over 10 bases. The V segment lost 5 bases and the J segment 6 bases; nucleotides outside the gene matches: 11. The CDR3 loop spans 16 amino acids. CDR1 WNHNN and CDR2 SYGVQD come from the germline V gene (reference sequence). The CDR3 DNA follows: TGCGCCAGCAGTAGAAGCGGGAGGGGGGATGCGGATACGCAGTATTTT. It encodes CASSRSGRGDADTQYF.

This rearrangement joins TRBV9 to TRBJ1-2; 11 positions match TRBD1. The CDR3 sequence is 13 residues long. The junction had 6 bases not matched to a gene; V was cut back by 6 bases and J by 8 bases. Germline V CDR1 and CDR2: SGDLS, YYNGEE. CDR3 nucleotides: TGTGCCAGCACCTGGACAGGGGGCTGGGGCTACACCTTC. It is translated as CASTWTGGWGYTF.

The rearrangement uses TRBV11-2 and TRBJ1-1; D gene ambiguous. This CDR3 comprises 13 residues. V dropped 5 bases and J dropped 3 bases, with 10 bases sitting between them. Germline CDR1 reads SGHAT; CDR2 reads FQNNGV. CDR3 nucleotide sequence: TGTGCCAGCAGCCCCAGCCCCTACACTGAAGCTTTCTTT. Amino acids: CASSPSPYTEAFF. Full variable domain (remainder filled in from reference TRBV11-2 and TRBJ1-1): EAGVAQSPRYKIIEKRQSVAFWCNPISGHATLYWYQQILGQGPKLLIQFQNNGVVDDSQLPKDRFSAERLKGVDSTLKIQPAKLEDSAVYLCASSPSPYTEAFFGQGTRLTVV.

This clone was counted many times. The chain couples TRBV14 to TRBJ2-7; the D is unclear. This CDR3 is 14 amino acids long. Germline CDR1 and CDR2: SGHDN and FVKESK. V lost 3 bases and J 1 base, leaving 10 bases between the germline ends. DNA of the CDR3: TGTGCCAGCAGCCACCTCCTTTGGTCCTACGAGCAGTACTTC. Protein product: CASSHLLWSYEQYF.

The chain has TRBV7-8 and TRBJ1-1; 7 bases fit TRBD1. This CDR3 contains 16 residues. CDR1 and CDR2 from the germline V gene are SGHVS and FQNEAQ. J gave up 1 base and V 5 bases, and 10 bases lay outside the gene matches. The DNA of the CDR3 is TGTGCCAGCAGCCCTGGGGACAGACCCGCGAACACTGAAGCTTTCTTT. This codes for CASSPGDRPANTEAFF.

This clone has more than one count but fewer than ten. The V gene is TRBV11-2, the J gene TRBJ1-4; D ambiguous. The CDR3 extends over 13 amino acids. Germline assignment: CDR1 SGHAT and CDR2 FQNNGV. The V and J ends lost 5 bases and 8 bases respectively, with 12 bases between them. The CDR3 loop reads CASSLSGGEKLFF. CDR3 nucleotides: TGTGCCAGCAGCCTTTCAGGCGGAGAAAAACTGTTTTTT.

The J gene is TRBJ1-5, the V gene TRBV28; the match to TRBD1 covers 8 bases. CDR1 and CDR2 from the germline V gene are MDHEN and SYDVKM. Trimming at V came to 6 bases and at J to 6 bases, leaving 4 bases not matched to a gene. The CDR3 extends over 13 amino acids. CDR3 residues: CASRTTGVQPQHF. In nucleotides, the CDR3 is TGTGCCAGCAGGACGACAGGGGTTCAGCCCCAGCATTTT.

This clone has just a few counts. The chain employs TRBV7-8 and TRBJ2-7; TRBD2 might be the D (6 bases). Deletions cut 1 base from V and 0 bases from J, with 16 bases between. CDR3 length: 17 amino acids. CDR1 is SGHVS and CDR2 is FQNEAQ in the germline V gene. Here the CDR3 reads CASSLVGGSSNSYEQYF. The CDR3 DNA sequence: TGTGCCAGCAGCTTAGTCGGGGGATCCTCTAACTCCTACGAGCAGTACTTC.

The gene calls are TRBV5-1 and TRBJ2-7; tentatively, D is TRBD1 (5 bases). V was clipped by 0 bases and J by 2 bases, with 9 bases between them. The CDR3 extends over 14 amino acids. CDR1 and CDR2 from the germline V gene are SGHRS and YFSETQ. The CDR3 sequence: CASSLVGAAYEQYF. The CDR3 DNA sequence: TGCGCCAGCAGCTTGGTTGGGGCCGCCTACGAGCAGTACTTC.

This clone was picked up many times. CDR3 protein: CASSLYPRGHSGNTIYF. As DNA, the CDR3 is TGTGCCAGCAGCTTATACCCCAGGGGACACTCTGGAAACACCATATATTTT. The chain joins TRBV7-6 to TRBJ1-3, with D perhaps TRBD1 (6 bases). CDR3 length equals 17 residues. Germline V gives CDR1 SGHVS, CDR2 FNYEAQ. The V end lost 2 bases, the J end lost 0 bases, and 14 bases lay between the germline ends.

In this sample, this clone turned up a few times. Other DNA sequences from this sample encode an identical CDR3 as well. The chain uses TRBV25-1 and TRBJ2-7; maybe TRBD2 (6 bases). Trimming took 1 base from V and 1 from J, leaving 17 bases between them. Per germline, CDR1 MGHDK and CDR2 SYGVNS. CDR3 length: 17 amino acids. The CDR3 protein is CASSEWVREKASYEQYF. CDR3 in DNA: TGTGCCAGCAGTGAATGGGTCCGGGAGAAGGCGTCCTACGAGCAGTACTTC.

V usage is TRBV23-1 and J usage is TRBJ1-5, with D perhaps TRBD1 (5 bases). TRBV23-1 is designated an ORF whose function remains uncertain. Trimming took 0 bases from V and 5 from J, leaving 14 bases between them. The CDR3 sequence is 16 residues long. The CDR3 DNA sequence: TGCGCCAGCAGTCAATCCCACGAACGGGGCGATCAGCCCCAGCATTTT. It specifies CASSQSHERGDQPQHF.

The rearrangement links TRBV2 to TRBJ1-2, with D unresolved. V was trimmed by 7 bases and J by 4 bases, leaving 10 bases between them. Germline CDR1 is SNHLY and CDR2 is FYNNEI. The CDR3 runs to 12 residues. The CDR3 sequence is CASTREGYGYTF. DNA of the CDR3: TGTGCCAGCACGCGAGAAGGCTATGGCTACACCTTC.

This chain connects TRBV28 to TRBJ1-5; maybe TRBD1 (5 bases). Trimming left V 6 bases short and J 0 bases short, with 18 bases between. Germline CDR1 MDHEN, CDR2 SYDVKM. The CDR3 is 17 amino acids. DNA for the CDR3: TGTGCCAGCAGGGACCCGGTGTGGGGGTATAGCAATCAGCCCCAGCATTTT. It is translated as CASRDPVWGYSNQPQHF.

The DNA for the CDR3 is TGTGCCAGCAGTTTGAGTGGCCCCATGGGAACCTACGAGCAGTACTTC. Translation gives CASSLSGPMGTYEQYF. The chain recombines TRBV28 with TRBJ2-7; D is uncertain. V was clipped by 3 bases and J by 2 bases, with 17 bases between them. CDR3 length equals 16 residues. The germline V gene has CDR1 MDHEN and CDR2 SYDVKM. Using reference TRBV28 and TRBJ2-7 for the parts outside the CDR3, the full variable domain is DVKVTQSSRYLVKRTGEKVFLECVQDMDHENMFWYRQDPGLGLRLIYFSYDVKMKEKGDIPEGYSVSREKKERFSLILESASTNQTSMYLCASSLSGPMGTYEQYFGPGTRLTVT.

This chain uses TRBV5-6 with TRBJ2-5; D perhaps matches TRBD2 (5 bases). TRBJ2-7 matches the DNA end more closely, so the J call is doubtful. CDR1 SGHDT and CDR2 YYEEEE come from the germline V gene. The CDR3 extends over 14 amino acids. CDR3 in amino acids: CASSLSPSGYEQYF. DNA for the CDR3: TGTGCCAGCAGCTTGTCACCCAGCGGCTACGAGCAGTACTTC.

The genes are TRBV4-2 and TRBJ1-1; no definite D call. Per germline, CDR1 LGHNA and CDR2 YNFKEQ. CDR3 length equals 13 residues. Trimming removed 0 bases from V and 11 bases from J, with 13 bases in between. The CDR3 is CASSQDGWAVAFF. In DNA, the CDR3 is TGTGCCAGCAGCCAAGATGGATGGGCGGTTGCTTTCTTT.

The rearrangement joins TRBV6-5 to TRBJ2-7, with TRBD2 matching 7 bases. This CDR3 is 15 amino acids long. CDR1 and CDR2 from the germline V gene are MNHEY and SVGAGI. Trimming cost V 5 bases and J 2 bases; bases outside gene matches: 9. The CDR3 loop is CASSRLAVLTYEQYF. DNA for the CDR3: TGTGCCAGCAGTCGGCTAGCGGTCCTAACCTACGAGCAGTACTTC.

The sample holds one count of this clone. The chain recombines TRBV28 with TRBJ1-5; the D gene is possibly TRBD1 (5 bases). The CDR3 has 13 amino acids. Trimming took off 8 bases at V and 6 bases at J, with 14 bases between the two ends. Germline V lookup: CDR1 MDHEN, CDR2 SYDVKM. The CDR3 spells CASAPPGGQPQHF. The CDR3 DNA sequence: TGTGCCAGCGCCCCCCCTGGGGGTCAGCCCCAGCATTTT.

This chain links TRBV19 with TRBJ1-5; 7 positions match TRBD1. This CDR3 is built from 13 residues. Germline-derived CDR1 and CDR2 are LNHDA and SQIVND (reference sequence). V lost 7 bases, J lost 3 bases, and 3 bases stayed unmatched. DNA for the CDR3: TGTGCCAGTACGGGACAGATCAATCAGCCCCAGCATTTT. Translation: CASTGQINQPQHF. Full variable domain (missing parts from reference TRBV19 and TRBJ1-5): DGGITQSPKYLFRKEGQNVTLSCEQNLNHDAMYWYRQDPGQGLRLIYYSQIVNDFQKGDIAEGYSVSREKKESFPLTVTSAQKNPTAFYLCASTGQINQPQHFGDGTRLSIL.

This clone came up a few times. The sample holds other DNA sequences that translate to the same CDR3. The rearrangement joins TRBV10-3 to TRBJ1-5; D is undetermined. Germline V gene data show CDR1 as ENHRY and CDR2 as SYGVKD. Trimming left V 2 bases short and J 4 bases short, with 3 bases between. This CDR3 has 12 residues. CDR3 sequence: CAISEENQPQHF. In nucleotides, the CDR3 is TGTGCCATCAGTGAGGAAAATCAGCCCCAGCATTTT.

The count of this clone is one. The rearrangement joins TRBV19 to TRBJ2-3, with TRBD1 identical over 8 bases. Germline CDR1 reads LNHDA; CDR2 reads SQIVND (reference sequence). The V gene end was trimmed by 4 bases and the J gene end by 6 bases; junction bases not matched to a gene: 12. This CDR3 spans 16 amino acids. The DNA for the CDR3 is TGTGCCAGTAGTACCTTCCAGGGGGCCGGGGCGGATACGCAGTATTTT. This translates into CASSTFQGAGADTQYF.

V is TRBV15 and J is TRBJ1-5; 10 nucleotides line up with TRBD1. The CDR3 loop spans 16 amino acids. Germline V gene sequence: CDR1 LNHNV, CDR2 YYDKDF (reference sequence). V shed 3 bases, J shed 0 bases, and the junction held 2 bases outside the gene matches. This CDR3 is CATSSGTGDSNQPQHF. As DNA, the CDR3 is TGTGCCACCAGCAGTGGGACAGGGGATAGCAATCAGCCCCAGCATTTT.

The sample holds a few counts of this clone. V gene TRBV28 combines with J gene TRBJ2-3; TRBD2 aligns across 11 bases. The CDR3 runs to 15 residues. Germline CDR1 and CDR2: MDHEN and SYDVKM. V lost 7 bases, J lost 3 bases, and 6 bases stayed unmatched. The CDR3: CASTPTSGSTDTQYF. In DNA, the CDR3 is TGTGCCAGCACCCCAACTAGCGGGAGTACAGATACGCAGTATTTT.